The clone carrying this TCR beta chain has more than one count but fewer than ten. TCRdb reprocessed the RT-PCR reads via MiXCR and lists one record per CDR3 protein. The sample has roughly 150,000 distinct CDR3 sequences, about 24% seen once. This sample stems from a study of patients and donors after allogeneic stem cell transplantation. This receptor was taken from a human donor who was either an allogeneic HSCT recipient or a stem cell or donor lymphocyte infusion donor (not recorded which). It is not recorded whose cells these are; they may come from a transplant donor. Sequenced material: blood, either unsorted or a sorted T cell fraction (not recorded which).

The DNA for the CDR3 is TGTGCCAGCAGTCCTGTCGGGAAAGTCTACAATGAGCAGTTCTTC. Translated, it gives CASSPVGKVYNEQFF. This chain joins TRBV12-3 or TRBV12-4 and TRBJ2-1, with a possible D match to TRBD2 (5 bases). The CDR3 loop spans 15 amino acids. The germline V and J ends were trimmed by 5 bases and 3 bases, with 14 bases remaining between them.